This T cell receptor beta chain was found in a study of blood T cell repertoires in COVID-19. Whole-study context: Italy, Spain and the United States were the sources of the convalescent and acute COVID-19 samples. PBMCs, B-cell-depleted T cells, or T cells were the source of the cDNA or gDNA that made up the material.

Original data processing: Estimated nucleated cell counts came from reference gene primer amplification. Profiling relied on immunoSEQ multiplex PCR, and the TCRdb table lists in-frame clones only, not all of them. Clonal size and the V and J genes are those of that table, whereas D and trimming came from the DNA. The sample holds tens of thousands of clones; roughly 86% are singletons and the top ten take 3.5% to 5%. The CDR3 spans 15 residues. Germline V CDR1 and CDR2: SGHTA, FQGNSA. The junction had 8 bases not matched to a gene; V was cut back by 7 bases and J by 1 base. The sequence was collected from a man aged 80 or over with active COVID-19. The specimen sequenced was peripheral blood. The gene calls are TRBV7-2 and TRBJ2-3, with TRBD2 identical over 7 bases. The CDR3 here is CASTSGLAGTDTQYF. CDR3 nucleotides: TGTGCCAGCACCTCAGGGCTAGCGGGCACAGATACGCAGTATTTT.